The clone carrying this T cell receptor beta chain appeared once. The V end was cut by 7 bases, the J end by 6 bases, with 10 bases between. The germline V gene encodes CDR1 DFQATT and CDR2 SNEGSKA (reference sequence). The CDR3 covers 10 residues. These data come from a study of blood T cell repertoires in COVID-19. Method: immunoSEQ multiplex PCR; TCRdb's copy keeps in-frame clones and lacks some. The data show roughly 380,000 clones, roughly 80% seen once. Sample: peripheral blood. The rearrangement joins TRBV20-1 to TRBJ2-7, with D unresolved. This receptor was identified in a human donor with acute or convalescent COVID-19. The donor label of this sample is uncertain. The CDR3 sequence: CSVARREQYF. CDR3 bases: TGCAGTGTCGCGCGCCGCGAGCAGTACTTC.